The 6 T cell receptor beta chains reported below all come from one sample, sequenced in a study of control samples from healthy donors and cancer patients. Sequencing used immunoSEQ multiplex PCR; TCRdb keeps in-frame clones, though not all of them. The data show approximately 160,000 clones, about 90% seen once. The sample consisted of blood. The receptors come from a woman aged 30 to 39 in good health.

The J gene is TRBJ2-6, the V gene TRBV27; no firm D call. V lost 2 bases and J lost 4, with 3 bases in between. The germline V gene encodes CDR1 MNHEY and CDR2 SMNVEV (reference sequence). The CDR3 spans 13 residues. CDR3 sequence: CASSLRGANVLTF. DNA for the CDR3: TGTGCCAGCAGTTTACGGGGGGCCAACGTCCTGACTTTC. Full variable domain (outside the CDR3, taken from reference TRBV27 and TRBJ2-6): EAQVTQNPRYLITVTGKKLTVTCSQNMNHEYMSWYRQDPGLGLRQIYYSMNVEVTDKGDVPEGYKVSRKEKRNFPLILESPSPNQTSLYFCASSLRGANVLTFGAGSRLTVL.

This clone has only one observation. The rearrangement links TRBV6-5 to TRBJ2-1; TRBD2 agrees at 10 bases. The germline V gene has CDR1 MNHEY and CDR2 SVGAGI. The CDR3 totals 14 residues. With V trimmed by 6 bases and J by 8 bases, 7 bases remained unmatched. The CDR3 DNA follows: TGTGCCAGCAGCCTAGCGGGAGTTTTGTATGAGCAGTTCTTC. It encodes CASSLAGVLYEQFF.

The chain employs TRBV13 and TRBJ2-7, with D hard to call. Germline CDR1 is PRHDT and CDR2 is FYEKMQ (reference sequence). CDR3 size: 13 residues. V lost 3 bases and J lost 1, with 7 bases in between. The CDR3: CASSLARSYEQYF. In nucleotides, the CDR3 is TGTGCCAGCAGCTTGGCCAGATCCTACGAGCAGTACTTC.

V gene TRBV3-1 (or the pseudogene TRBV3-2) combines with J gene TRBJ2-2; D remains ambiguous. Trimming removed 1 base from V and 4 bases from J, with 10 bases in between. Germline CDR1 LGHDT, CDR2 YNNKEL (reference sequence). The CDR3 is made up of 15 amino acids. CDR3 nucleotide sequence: TGTGCCAGCAGCCAAGTCAGGTGGGGCACCGGGGAGCTGTTTTTT. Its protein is CASSQVRWGTGELFF.

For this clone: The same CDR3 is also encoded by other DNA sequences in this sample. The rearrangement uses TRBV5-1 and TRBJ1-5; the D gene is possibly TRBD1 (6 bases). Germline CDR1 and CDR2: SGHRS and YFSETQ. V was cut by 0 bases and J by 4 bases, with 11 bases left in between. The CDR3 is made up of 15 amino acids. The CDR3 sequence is CASSLGGQSNQPQHF. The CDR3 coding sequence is TGCGCCAGCAGCTTGGGGGGGCAGAGTAATCAGCCCCAGCATTTT. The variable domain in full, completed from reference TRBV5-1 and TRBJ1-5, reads KAGVTQTPRYLIKTRGQQVTLSCSPISGHRSVSWYQQTPGQGLQFLFEYFSETQRNKGNFPGRFSGRQFSNSRSEMNVSTLELGDSALYLCASSLGGQSNQPQHFGDGTRLSIL.

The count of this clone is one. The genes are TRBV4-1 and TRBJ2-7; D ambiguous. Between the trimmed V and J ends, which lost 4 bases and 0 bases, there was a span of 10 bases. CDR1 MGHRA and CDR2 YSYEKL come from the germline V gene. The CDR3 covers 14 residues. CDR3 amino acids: CASSPTPSSYEQYF. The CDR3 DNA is TGCGCCAGCAGCCCCACTCCAAGCTCCTACGAGCAGTACTTC.